The text below deals with one T cell receptor (beta chain). Its specificity is unknown. CDR3 size: 14 residues. V lost 2 bases to trimming and J lost 6 bases, with 11 bases between them. Germline CDR1 and CDR2: SGHTA and FQGTGA. Here immunoSEQ multiplex PCR was the method, and the copy in TCRdb shows in-frame clones only, minus some. The sample carries some 500,000 clones, roughly nine tenths recorded once. As for treatment: around 19 received Ad26.COV2.S at low or high dose, single or two shots; roughly five received placebo; per-sample allocation not given. The study sampled participants on day 63 after the first vaccine or placebo injection. The data stem from a study of Ad26.COV2.S vaccination and SARS-CoV-2 variants. Overall study results and limits: It was vaccine recipients, not placebo recipients, who had the higher spike-specific TCR breadth.

The J gene is TRBJ2-1, the V gene TRBV7-3, with D possibly being TRBD1 (5 bases). The origin of this receptor is a person between 18 and 65 years old who received the Ad26.COV2.S COVID-19 vaccine or a placebo. Sequenced material: peripheral blood, taken in a trial of Ad26.COV2.S vaccine versus placebo. The CDR3 DNA sequence: TGTGCCAGCAGCTTACAGTCCAGGGTCAATGAGCAGTTCTTC. This codes for CASSLQSRVNEQFF.